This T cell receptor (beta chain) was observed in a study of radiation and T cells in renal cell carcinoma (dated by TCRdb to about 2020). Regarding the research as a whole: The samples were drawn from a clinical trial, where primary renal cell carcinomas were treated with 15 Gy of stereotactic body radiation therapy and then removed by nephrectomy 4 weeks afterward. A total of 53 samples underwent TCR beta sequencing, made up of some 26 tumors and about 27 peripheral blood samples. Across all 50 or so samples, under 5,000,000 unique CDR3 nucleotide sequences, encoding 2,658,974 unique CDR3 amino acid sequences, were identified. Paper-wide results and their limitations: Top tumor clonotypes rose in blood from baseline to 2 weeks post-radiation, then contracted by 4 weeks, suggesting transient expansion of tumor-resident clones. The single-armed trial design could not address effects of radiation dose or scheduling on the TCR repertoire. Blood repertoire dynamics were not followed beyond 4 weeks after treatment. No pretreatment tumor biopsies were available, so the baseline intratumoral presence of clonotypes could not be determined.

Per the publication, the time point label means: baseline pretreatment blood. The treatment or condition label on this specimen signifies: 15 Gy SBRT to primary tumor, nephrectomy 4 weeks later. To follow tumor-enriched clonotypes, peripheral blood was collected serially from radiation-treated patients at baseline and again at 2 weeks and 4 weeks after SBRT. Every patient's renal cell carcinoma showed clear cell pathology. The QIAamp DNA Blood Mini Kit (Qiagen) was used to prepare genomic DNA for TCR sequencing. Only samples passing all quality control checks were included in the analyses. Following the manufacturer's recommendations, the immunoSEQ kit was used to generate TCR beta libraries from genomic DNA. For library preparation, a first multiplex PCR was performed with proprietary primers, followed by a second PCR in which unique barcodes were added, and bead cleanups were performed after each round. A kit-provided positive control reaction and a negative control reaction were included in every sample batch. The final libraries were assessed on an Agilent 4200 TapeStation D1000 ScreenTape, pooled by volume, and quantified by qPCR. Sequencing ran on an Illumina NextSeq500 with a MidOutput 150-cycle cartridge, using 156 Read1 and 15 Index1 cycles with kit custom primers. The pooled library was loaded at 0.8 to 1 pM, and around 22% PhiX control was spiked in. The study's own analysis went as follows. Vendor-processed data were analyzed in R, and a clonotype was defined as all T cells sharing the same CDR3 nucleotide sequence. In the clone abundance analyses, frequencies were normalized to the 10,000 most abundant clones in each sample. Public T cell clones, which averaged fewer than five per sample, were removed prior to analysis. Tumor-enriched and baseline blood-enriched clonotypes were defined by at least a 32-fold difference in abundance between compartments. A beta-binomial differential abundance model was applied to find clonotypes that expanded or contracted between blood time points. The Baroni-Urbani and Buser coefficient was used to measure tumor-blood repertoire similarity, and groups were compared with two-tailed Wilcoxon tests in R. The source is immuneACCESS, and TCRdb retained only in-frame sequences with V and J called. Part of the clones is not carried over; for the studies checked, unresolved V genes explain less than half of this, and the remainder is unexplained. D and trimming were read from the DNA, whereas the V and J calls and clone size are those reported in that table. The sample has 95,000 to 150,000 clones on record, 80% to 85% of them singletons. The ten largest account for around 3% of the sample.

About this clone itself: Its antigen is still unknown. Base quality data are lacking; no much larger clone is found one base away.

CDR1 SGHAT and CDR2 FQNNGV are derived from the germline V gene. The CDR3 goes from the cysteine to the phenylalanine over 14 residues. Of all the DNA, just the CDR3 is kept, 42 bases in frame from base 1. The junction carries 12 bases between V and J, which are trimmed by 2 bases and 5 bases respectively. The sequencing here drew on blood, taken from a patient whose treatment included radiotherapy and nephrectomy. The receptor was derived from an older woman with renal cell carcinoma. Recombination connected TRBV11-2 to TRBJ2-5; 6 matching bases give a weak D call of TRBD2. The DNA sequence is TGTGCCAGCAGCTTATCCCCCCGGGGGGAGACCCAGTACTTC. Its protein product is CASSLSPRGETQYF.